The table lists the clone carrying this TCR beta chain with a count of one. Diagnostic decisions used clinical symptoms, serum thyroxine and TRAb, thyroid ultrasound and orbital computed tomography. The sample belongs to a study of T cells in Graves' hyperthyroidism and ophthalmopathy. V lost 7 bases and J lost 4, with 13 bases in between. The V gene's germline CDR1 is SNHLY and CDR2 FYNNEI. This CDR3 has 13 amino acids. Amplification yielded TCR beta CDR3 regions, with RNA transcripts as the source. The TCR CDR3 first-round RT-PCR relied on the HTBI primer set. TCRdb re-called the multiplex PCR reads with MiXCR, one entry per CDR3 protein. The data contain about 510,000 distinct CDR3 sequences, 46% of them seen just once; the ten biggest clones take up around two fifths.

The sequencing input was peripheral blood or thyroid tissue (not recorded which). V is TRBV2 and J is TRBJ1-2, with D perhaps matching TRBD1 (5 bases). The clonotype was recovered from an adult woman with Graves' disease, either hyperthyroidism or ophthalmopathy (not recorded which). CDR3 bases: TGTGCCAGCACCCCGGGGCCGCTCTATGGCTACACCTTC. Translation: CASTPGPLYGYTF.